This TCR beta chain was retrieved from a study of T cells in Graves' hyperthyroidism and ophthalmopathy. The TCR beta CDR3 regions underwent amplification using RNA transcripts as the source. First-round RT-PCR of the TCR CDR3 relied on the HTBI primer set. Via MiXCR, TCRdb re-called the multiplex PCR reads, giving one row per CDR3 protein. The sample gives fewer than 850,000 distinct CDR3 sequences, roughly a sixth of which show up once; roughly a sixth is in the top ten. The CDR3 runs to 13 residues. V lost 8 bases and J 1 base, leaving 12 bases between the germline ends. CDR1 and CDR2 from the germline V gene are KGHSH and LQKENI. Each diagnosis was grounded in clinical symptoms, serum thyroxine and TRAb, thyroid ultrasound, and orbital computed tomography. This clonotype has a count of ten or more.

The chain employs TRBV18 and TRBJ2-7; perhaps D is TRBD1 or TRBD2 (5 bases each). The source material was blood. The clonotype originates from a man aged 50 to 59 with Graves' hyperthyroidism. The CDR3 reads CASSPGPSYEQYF. The CDR3, as DNA: TGTGCCAGCAGTCCGGGACCATCCTACGAGCAGTACTTC.